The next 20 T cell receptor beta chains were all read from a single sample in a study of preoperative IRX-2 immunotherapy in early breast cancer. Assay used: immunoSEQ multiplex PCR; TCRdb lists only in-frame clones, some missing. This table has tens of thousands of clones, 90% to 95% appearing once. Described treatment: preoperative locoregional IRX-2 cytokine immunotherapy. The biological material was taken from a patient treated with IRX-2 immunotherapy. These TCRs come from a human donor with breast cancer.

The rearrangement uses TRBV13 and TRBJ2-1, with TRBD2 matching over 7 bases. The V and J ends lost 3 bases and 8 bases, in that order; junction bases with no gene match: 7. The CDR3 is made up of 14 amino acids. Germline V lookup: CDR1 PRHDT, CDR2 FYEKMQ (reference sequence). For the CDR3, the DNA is TGTGCCAGCAGCTTCCCAGTCCGGGGGGATGAGCAGTTCTTC. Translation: CASSFPVRGDEQFF. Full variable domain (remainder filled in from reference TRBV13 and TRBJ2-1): AAGVIQSPRHLIKEKRETATLKCYPIPRHDTVYWYQQGPGQDPQFLISFYEKMQSDKGSIPDRFSAQQFSDYHSELNMSSLELGDSALYFCASSFPVRGDEQFFGPGTRLTVL.

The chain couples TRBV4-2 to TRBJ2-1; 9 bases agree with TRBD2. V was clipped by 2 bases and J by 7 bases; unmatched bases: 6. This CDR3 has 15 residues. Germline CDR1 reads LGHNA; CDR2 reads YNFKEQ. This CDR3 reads CASSQPGLAANEQFF. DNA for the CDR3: TGTGCCAGCAGCCAACCGGGACTAGCCGCTAATGAGCAGTTCTTC.

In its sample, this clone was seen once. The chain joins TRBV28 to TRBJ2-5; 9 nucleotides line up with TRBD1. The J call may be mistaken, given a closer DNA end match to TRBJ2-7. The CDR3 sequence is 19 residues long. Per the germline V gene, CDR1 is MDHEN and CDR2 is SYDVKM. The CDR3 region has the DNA TGTGCCAGCAGTTCCCCAGGACAGGGGAGGGCCTCATTCTCCTACGAGCAGTACTTC. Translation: CASSSPGQGRASFSYEQYF.

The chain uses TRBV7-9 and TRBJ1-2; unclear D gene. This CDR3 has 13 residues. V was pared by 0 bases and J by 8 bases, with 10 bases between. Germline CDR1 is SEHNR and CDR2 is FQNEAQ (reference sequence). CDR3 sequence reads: CASSLALIEGYTF. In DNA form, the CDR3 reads TGTGCCAGCAGCTTAGCGTTGATCGAGGGCTACACCTTC.

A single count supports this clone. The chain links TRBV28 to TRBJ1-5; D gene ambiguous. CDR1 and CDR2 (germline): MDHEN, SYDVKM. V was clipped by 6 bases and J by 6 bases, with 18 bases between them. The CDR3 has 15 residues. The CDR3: CASSKVDGRSQPQHF. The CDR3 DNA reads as TGTGCCAGCAGCAAGGTCGACGGACGCTCTCAGCCCCAGCATTTT.

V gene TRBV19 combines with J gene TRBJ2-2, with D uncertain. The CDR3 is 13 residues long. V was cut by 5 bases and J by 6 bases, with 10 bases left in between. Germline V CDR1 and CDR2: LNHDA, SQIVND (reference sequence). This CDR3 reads CASSETGPGELFF. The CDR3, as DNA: TGTGCCAGTAGTGAGACTGGGCCCGGGGAGCTGTTTTTT.

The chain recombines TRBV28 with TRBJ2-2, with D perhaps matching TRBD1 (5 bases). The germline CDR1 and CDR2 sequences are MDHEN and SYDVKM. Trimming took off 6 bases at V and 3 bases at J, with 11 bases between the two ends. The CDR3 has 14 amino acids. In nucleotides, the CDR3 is TGTGCCAGCAGAGGGGATCTTTACACCGGGGAGCTGTTTTTT. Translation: CASRGDLYTGELFF.

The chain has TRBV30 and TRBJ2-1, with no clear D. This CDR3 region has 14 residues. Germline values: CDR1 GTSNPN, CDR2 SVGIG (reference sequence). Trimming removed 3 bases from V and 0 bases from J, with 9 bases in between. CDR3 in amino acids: CAWRRPISYNEQFF. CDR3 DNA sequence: TGTGCCTGGAGAAGGCCTATCTCCTACAATGAGCAGTTCTTC.

As DNA, the CDR3 is TGTGCCAGCAGTCCGTCACGGGGTGGCTACGAGCAGTACTTC. It is translated as CASSPSRGGYEQYF. The chain recombines TRBV7-2 with TRBJ2-7, with D perhaps matching TRBD2 (5 bases). The CDR3 is 14 amino acids. The germline V gene encodes CDR1 SGHTA and CDR2 FQGNSA. V dropped 6 bases and J dropped 3 bases, with 15 bases sitting between them.

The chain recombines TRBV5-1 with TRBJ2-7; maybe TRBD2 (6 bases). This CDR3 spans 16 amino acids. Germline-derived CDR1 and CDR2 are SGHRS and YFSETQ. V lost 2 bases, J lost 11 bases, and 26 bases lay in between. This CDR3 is CASSFGESGLLSEKYF. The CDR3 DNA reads TGCGCCAGCAGCTTTGGGGAATCGGGACTTCTTTCGGAGAAGTACTTC. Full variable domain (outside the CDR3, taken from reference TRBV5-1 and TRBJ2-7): KAGVTQTPRYLIKTRGQQVTLSCSPISGHRSVSWYQQTPGQGLQFLFEYFSETQRNKGNFPGRFSGRQFSNSRSEMNVSTLELGDSALYLCASSFGESGLLSEKYFGPGTRLTVT.

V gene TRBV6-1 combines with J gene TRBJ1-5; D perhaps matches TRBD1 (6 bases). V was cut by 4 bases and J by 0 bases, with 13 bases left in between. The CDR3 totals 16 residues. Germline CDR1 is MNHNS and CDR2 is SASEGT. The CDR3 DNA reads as TGTGCCAGCAGTGCGACAGGAGAATATAGCAATCAGCCCCAGCATTTT. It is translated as CASSATGEYSNQPQHF.

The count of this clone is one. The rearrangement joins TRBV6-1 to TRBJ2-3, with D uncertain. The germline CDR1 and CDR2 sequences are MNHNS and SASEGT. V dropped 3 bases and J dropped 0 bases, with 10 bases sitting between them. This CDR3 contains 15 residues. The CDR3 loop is CASSEAPSSTDTQYF. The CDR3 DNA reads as TGTGCCAGCAGTGAGGCACCCTCTAGCACAGATACGCAGTATTTT.

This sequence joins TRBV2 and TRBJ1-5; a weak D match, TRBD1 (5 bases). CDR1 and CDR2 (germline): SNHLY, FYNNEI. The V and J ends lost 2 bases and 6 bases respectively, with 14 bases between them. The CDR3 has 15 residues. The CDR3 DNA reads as TGTGCCAGCAGTGAATTATTGAGGGGCTTTCAGCCCCAGCATTTT. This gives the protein CASSELLRGFQPQHF.

This CDR3 is CASDPQGVKNSPLHF. Written as DNA, the CDR3 is TGTGCCAGCGACCCTCAGGGGGTGAAGAATTCACCCCTCCACTTT. The chain employs TRBV6-6 and TRBJ1-6; 7 nucleotides align to TRBD1. CDR1 MNHNY and CDR2 SVGAGI come from the germline V gene (reference sequence). V shed 8 bases and J 7 bases; nucleotides not matched to a gene: 11. The length of the CDR3 is 15 residues.

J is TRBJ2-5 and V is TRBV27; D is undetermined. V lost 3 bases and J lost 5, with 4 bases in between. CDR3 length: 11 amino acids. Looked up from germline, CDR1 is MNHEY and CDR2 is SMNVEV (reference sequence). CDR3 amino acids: CASSFRETQYF. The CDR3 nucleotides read TGTGCCAGCAGTTTCCGGGAGACCCAGTACTTC.

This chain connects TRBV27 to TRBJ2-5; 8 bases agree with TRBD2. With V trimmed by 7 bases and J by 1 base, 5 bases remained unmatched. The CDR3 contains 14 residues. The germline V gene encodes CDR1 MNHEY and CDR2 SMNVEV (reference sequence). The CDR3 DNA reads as TGTGCCAGCAAGGTAGCGGGGCGCCAAGAGACCCAGTACTTC. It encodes CASKVAGRQETQYF.

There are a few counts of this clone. CDR3 in amino acids: CASSDSPENYGYTF. CDR3 DNA: TGTGCCAGCAGTGACTCACCAGAGAACTATGGCTACACCTTC. The rearrangement links TRBV6-4 to TRBJ1-2; D gene ambiguous. Trimming left V 0 bases short and J 2 bases short, with 7 bases between. The germline CDR1 and CDR2 sequences are MRHNA and SNTAGT. The CDR3 length is 14 residues.

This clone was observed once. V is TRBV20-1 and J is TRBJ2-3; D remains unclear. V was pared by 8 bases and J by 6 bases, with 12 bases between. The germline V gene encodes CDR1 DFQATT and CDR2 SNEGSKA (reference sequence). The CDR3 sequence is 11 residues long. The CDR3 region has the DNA TGCAGTTCCAGGTCCCGGGATACGCAGTATTTT. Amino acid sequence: CSSRSRDTQYF.

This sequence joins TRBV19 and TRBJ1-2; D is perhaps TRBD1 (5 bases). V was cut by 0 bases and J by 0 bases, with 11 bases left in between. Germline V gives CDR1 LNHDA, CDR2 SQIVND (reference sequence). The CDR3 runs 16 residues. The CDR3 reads CASSIEGRVPNYGYTF. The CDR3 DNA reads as TGTGCCAGTAGTATAGAAGGCAGGGTTCCTAACTATGGCTACACCTTC.

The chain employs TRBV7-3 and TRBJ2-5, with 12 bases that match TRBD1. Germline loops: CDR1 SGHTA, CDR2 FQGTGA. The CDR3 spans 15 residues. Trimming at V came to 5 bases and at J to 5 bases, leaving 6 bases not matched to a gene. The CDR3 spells CASSARDRGRETQYF. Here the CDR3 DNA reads TGTGCCAGCAGCGCCCGGGACAGGGGGCGGGAGACCCAGTACTTC.